The entry that follows covers one T cell receptor beta chain sequence. Its recognized antigen is unknown. Nothing much larger sits one base from this clone, and base qualities are not available. The collaborating institutions used their own protocols to collect whole blood in K2EDTA tubes. Collaborator samples were shipped for TCRbeta analysis as frozen whole blood, isolated PBMCs, or DNA extracted from either sample type. This sample is part of a study of blood T cell repertoires in COVID-19 (dated by TCRdb to 2020 to 2022). Background on the whole study: Collaborator samples came from the United States, Italy and Spain and covered acute and convalescent phases of COVID-19. The material from the prospective study consisted of cDNA or gDNA derived from T cells, B-cell-depleted T cells, or PBMCs. The dataset comprised deeply sampled blood TCRbeta repertoires from subjects exposed to, actively infected with, or recovered from COVID-19. The repertoires were released in a freely available public database meant as a resource for research on the immune response to SARS-CoV-2. The samples were drawn from the first 160 participants of the ongoing ImmuneRACE study and from 950 to 1,500 subjects provided by 6 global collaborators. The sample metadata nearly always contained a de-identified subject ID, COVID-19 status, age in years and sex. Where HLA class I and class II types were available, the types were taken from metadata supplied by the sample provider, not from assay-based typing. What the work shows at the level of the full study, not this receptor alone: The quantity of clinical and demographic metadata differed by source and by participant and was supplied without curation.

TCRbeta CDR3 regions were amplified from genomic DNA by means of the immunoSEQ Assay, a bias-controlled multiplex PCR. Regarding the original processing steps: The number of nucleated cells in each sample was estimated by amplification of reference gene primers within the assay. To quantify the absolute abundance of each unique TCRbeta CDR3 rearrangement, sequence reads were collapsed and filtered. Productive Simpson clonality was computed per sample as the square root of Simpson's diversity index over productive rearrangements. TCRdb's version of the immuneACCESS table is confined to in-frame rearrangements and falls short of the full clone set. An unresolved V gene accounts for under half of the shortfall where checked; the remainder is of unknown origin. The DNA gave D and trimming, while V, J and clone size come from that table. The sample includes 150,000 to 200,000 clones, with nearly 85% observed a single time. The ten largest clones take up 4.5% to 5.5% of the sample.

V and J are truncated by 4 bases and 0 bases respectively, leaving an intervening sequence of 2 bases. The germline V gene (reference sequence) provides CDR1 WNHNN and CDR2 SYGVQD. Including cysteine and phenylalanine, the CDR3 has 12 amino acids. The kept DNA is CDR3 alone, 36 bases in frame from the first base. This TCR was sampled from a young woman with acute or convalescent COVID-19. The sequenced sample was peripheral blood. This chain is built from TRBV10-1 and TRBJ2-3; there is no confident call for the D gene. The nucleotide sequence reads TGCGCCAGCAGTGCGAGCACAGATACGCAGTATTTT. Its amino acids are CASSASTDTQYF.